Following are 15 T cell receptor beta chains from one sample sequenced in a study of radiation and T cells in renal cell carcinoma. Some clones are missing from TCRdb's copy, which holds only in-frame ones; the method was immunoSEQ multiplex PCR. The sample lists roughly 120,000 clones, roughly 80% occurring once. Sample time point: baseline pretreatment blood. Specified treatment: 15 Gy SBRT to primary tumor, nephrectomy 4 weeks later. The material sequenced was blood, taken from a patient whose treatment included radiotherapy and nephrectomy. The receptors were gathered from a woman between 55 and 75 years old with renal cell carcinoma.

The chain links TRBV11-3 to TRBJ2-1; D perhaps matches TRBD1 (6 bases). Trimming cost V 1 base and J 6 bases, with 10 bases left between them. Germline values: CDR1 SGHNT, CDR2 YENEEA. The CDR3 has 14 residues. The CDR3 nucleotides are TGTGCCAGCAGCTTAGCGGGGACAATCAATGAGCAGTTCTTC. This gives the protein CASSLAGTINEQFF.

This chain connects TRBV10-3 to TRBJ2-7, with 8 bases matching TRBD1. This CDR3 spans 15 amino acids. After removal of 5 bases from V and 2 bases from J, the junction contained 8 bases not matched to a gene. Germline CDR1 and CDR2: ENHRY and SYGVKD. In DNA, the CDR3 is TGTGCCATCAGTTCTCAGGACAGGGACCCCTACGAGCAGTACTTC. Its protein is CAISSQDRDPYEQYF.

In its sample, this clone was seen a few times. The rearrangement links TRBV7-9 to TRBJ2-2; TRBD1 aligns across 9 bases. This CDR3 region has 15 residues. Trimming at V came to 5 bases and at J to 4 bases, leaving 5 bases not matched to a gene. Germline CDR1 is SEHNR and CDR2 is FQNEAQ (reference sequence). In DNA, the CDR3 is TGTGCCAGCAGCAGCCGGGACAGGGTCACCGGGGAGCTGTTTTTT. This translates into CASSSRDRVTGELFF. The variable domain in full, with the rest retrieved from reference TRBV7-9 and TRBJ2-2, is DTGVSQNPRHKITKRGQNVTFRCDPISEHNRLYWYRQTLGQGPEFLTYFQNEAQLEKSRLLSDRFSAERPKGSFSTLEIQRTEQGDSAMYLCASSSRDRVTGELFFGEGSRLTVL.

The rearrangement joins TRBV5-1 to TRBJ1-4; tentative D call: TRBD1 (5 bases). The ends were cut back, 0 bases at V and 3 bases at J, with 21 bases in the middle. CDR3 size: 19 residues. Germline CDR1 is SGHRS and CDR2 is YFSETQ. The CDR3 is CASSLALGTNRAPNEKLFF. The CDR3 DNA follows: TGCGCCAGCAGCTTGGCGTTGGGGACGAACCGAGCCCCTAATGAAAAACTGTTTTTT. The full variable domain, completed using reference TRBV5-1 and TRBJ1-4, is KAGVTQTPRYLIKTRGQQVTLSCSPISGHRSVSWYQQTPGQGLQFLFEYFSETQRNKGNFPGRFSGRQFSNSRSEMNVSTLELGDSALYLCASSLALGTNRAPNEKLFFGSGTQLSVL.

The rearrangement uses TRBV6-1 and TRBJ2-5; 10 nucleotides align to TRBD1. In germline, CDR1 is MNHNS, CDR2 SASEGT. Trimming at V came to 6 bases and at J to 8 bases, leaving 12 bases not matched to a gene. The length of the CDR3 is 15 residues. This chain's CDR3 is CASSSTRGQGNTQYF. The CDR3 bases are TGTGCCAGCAGCTCAACTAGGGGACAGGGGAATACCCAGTACTTC.

CDR3 sequence: CASSSGHLYEQYF. CDR3 coding DNA: TGTGCCAGTAGCTCGGGGCACCTTTACGAGCAGTACTTC. The chain couples TRBV19 to TRBJ2-7, with D perhaps given as TRBD1 or TRBD2 (5 bases each). V shed 6 bases and J shed 4 bases, with 13 bases lying between them. Germline assignment: CDR1 LNHDA and CDR2 SQIVND (reference sequence). This CDR3 comprises 13 residues.

This sequence joins TRBV5-4 and TRBJ1-2; D is unclear. Trimming removed 4 bases from V and 8 bases from J, with 15 bases in between. This CDR3 has 13 residues. CDR1 is SGHNT, CDR2 YYREEE, per germline (reference sequence). CDR3 region: CASSVRTSSGYTF. CDR3 DNA: TGTGCCAGCAGCGTACGGACGTCCTCCGGCTACACCTTC.

About this clone itself: An end of the junction differs from the germline gene, which may be a read error. CDR3 loop: CASGLVNARTIF. The CDR3 nucleotides are TGTGCTAGTGGTTTGGTAAACGCTAGGACGATCTTC. The chain has TRBV12-5 and TRBJ2-1; D is uncertain. Per the germline V gene, CDR1 is LGHNT and CDR2 is FRNRAP. The CDR3 loop spans 12 amino acids.

This clone was detected once. The V and J genes are TRBV5-1 and TRBJ2-7; D may be TRBD1 or TRBD2 (5 bases each). The germline V and J ends were trimmed by 4 bases and 6 bases, with 20 bases remaining between them. CDR1 and CDR2 from the germline V gene are SGHRS and YFSETQ. This CDR3 contains 15 residues. CDR3 bases: TGCGCCAGCAGCCCCTCCGGGACGGTGTCCGGCGAGCAGTACTTC. Translating gives CASSPSGTVSGEQYF.

This clone was counted a single time. The V gene is TRBV20-1, the J gene TRBJ2-7; tentative D call: TRBD1 (5 bases). From germline, CDR1 is DFQATT and CDR2 SNEGSKA (reference sequence). The CDR3 totals 11 residues. Trimming cost V 5 bases and J 3 bases, with 8 bases left between them. The CDR3 is CSAVDSYEQYF. The CDR3 DNA follows: TGCAGTGCTGTAGACAGCTACGAGCAGTACTTC.

The chain joins TRBV19 to TRBJ1-3; 10 bases line up with TRBD1. Per germline, CDR1 LNHDA and CDR2 SQIVND (reference sequence). The CDR3 spans 14 residues. With 9 bases clipped from V and 4 bases from J, the junction kept 6 bases outside the gene matches. Here the CDR3 DNA reads TGTGCCAGCAGAGGACAGGGGGTCGGAAACACCATATATTTT. Residues: CASRGQGVGNTIYF.

This clone has a handful of counts. This chain uses TRBV7-3 with TRBJ1-1; D might be TRBD1 (6 bases). Germline lookup yields CDR1 SGHTA and CDR2 FQGTGA. V was cut by 0 bases and J by 5 bases, with 13 bases left in between. This CDR3 is 15 amino acids long. CDR3 nucleotides: TGTGCCAGCAGCTTAACGACGGGGGCGCAAACTGAAGCTTTCTTT. This encodes CASSLTTGAQTEAFF. Drawing the rest from reference TRBV7-3 and TRBJ1-1, the complete variable domain is GAGVSQTPSNKVTEKGKYVELRCDPISGHTALYWYRQSLGQGPEFLIYFQGTGAADDSGLPNDRFFAVRPEGSVSTLKIQRTERGDSAVYLCASSLTTGAQTEAFFGQGTRLTVV.

The rearrangement links TRBV11-2 to TRBJ1-2; D remains unclear. There are 13 residues in the CDR3. Looked up from germline, CDR1 is SGHAT and CDR2 is FQNNGV. Trimming removed 3 bases at V and 8 bases at J, with 13 bases between. CDR3 sequence: CASSFGVTGGYTF. CDR3 coding DNA: TGTGCCAGCAGCTTTGGGGTTACGGGAGGCTACACCTTC.

The chain combines TRBV7-2 with TRBJ2-6, with unresolved D. The CDR3 is 17 residues long. The V end was cut by 1 base, the J end by 0 bases, with 10 bases between. CDR1 and CDR2 from the germline V gene are SGHTA and FQGNSA. The CDR3 DNA follows: TGTGCCAGCAGCTTAGGCTTAGCAGCCTCTGGGGCCAACGTCCTGACTTTC. Amino acid sequence: CASSLGLAASGANVLTF.

The chain couples TRBV28 to TRBJ1-2; 8 bases match TRBD1. The V gene's germline CDR1 is MDHEN and CDR2 SYDVKM. The length of the CDR3 is 15 residues. With V trimmed by 5 bases and J by 2 bases, 7 bases remained unmatched. The CDR3 spells CASSAGTGVNYGYTF. The CDR3 DNA reads TGTGCCAGCAGTGCCGGGACAGGAGTGAACTATGGCTACACCTTC.